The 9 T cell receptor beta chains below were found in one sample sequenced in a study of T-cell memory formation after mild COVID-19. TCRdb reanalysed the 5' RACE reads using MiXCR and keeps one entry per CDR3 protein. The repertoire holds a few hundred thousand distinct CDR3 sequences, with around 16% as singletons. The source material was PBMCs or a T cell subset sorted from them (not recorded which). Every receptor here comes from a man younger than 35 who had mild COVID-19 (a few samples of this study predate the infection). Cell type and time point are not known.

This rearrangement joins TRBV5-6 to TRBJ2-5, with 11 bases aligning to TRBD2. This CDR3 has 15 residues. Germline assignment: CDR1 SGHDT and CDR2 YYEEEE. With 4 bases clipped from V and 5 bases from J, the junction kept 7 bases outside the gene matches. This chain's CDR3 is CASSRLAGSEETQYF. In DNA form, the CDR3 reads TGTGCCAGCAGCCGACTAGCGGGGAGTGAGGAGACCCAGTACTTC.

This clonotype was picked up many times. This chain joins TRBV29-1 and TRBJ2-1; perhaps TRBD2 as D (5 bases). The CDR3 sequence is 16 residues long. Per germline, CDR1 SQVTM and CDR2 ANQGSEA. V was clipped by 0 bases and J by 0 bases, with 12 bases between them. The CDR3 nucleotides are TGCAGCGTTGAAGAAGATCGCGGGCGCTCCTACAATGAGCAGTTCTTC. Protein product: CSVEEDRGRSYNEQFF.

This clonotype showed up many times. CDR3 in amino acids: CASSSQPQETQYF. As DNA, the CDR3 is TGTGCCAGCAGCTCTCAACCACAAGAGACCCAGTACTTC. The genes are TRBV7-2 and TRBJ2-5, with D hard to call. The CDR3 contains 13 residues. Germline CDR1 SGHTA, CDR2 FQGNSA. V lost 4 bases and J 2 bases, leaving 8 bases between the germline ends.

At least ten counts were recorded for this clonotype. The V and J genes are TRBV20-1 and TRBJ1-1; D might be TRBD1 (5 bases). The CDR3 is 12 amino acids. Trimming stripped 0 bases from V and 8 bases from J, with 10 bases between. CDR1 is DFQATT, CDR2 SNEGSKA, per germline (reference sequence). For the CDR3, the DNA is TGCAGTGCTAGAGATATGGGGGTGGAAGCTTTCTTT. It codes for CSARDMGVEAFF.

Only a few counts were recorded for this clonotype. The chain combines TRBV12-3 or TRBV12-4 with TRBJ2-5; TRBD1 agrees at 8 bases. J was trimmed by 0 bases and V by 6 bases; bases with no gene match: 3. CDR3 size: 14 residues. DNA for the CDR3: TGTGCCAGCAGCCAGACAGGGGACCAAGAGACCCAGTACTTC. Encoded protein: CASSQTGDQETQYF.

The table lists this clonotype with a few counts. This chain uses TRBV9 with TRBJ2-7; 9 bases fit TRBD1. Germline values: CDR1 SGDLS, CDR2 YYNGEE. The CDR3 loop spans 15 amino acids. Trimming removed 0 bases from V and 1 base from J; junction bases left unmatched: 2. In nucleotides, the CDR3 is TGTGCCAGCAGCGTAGCCGGGACAGGGTCCTACGAGCAGTACTTC. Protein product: CASSVAGTGSYEQYF.

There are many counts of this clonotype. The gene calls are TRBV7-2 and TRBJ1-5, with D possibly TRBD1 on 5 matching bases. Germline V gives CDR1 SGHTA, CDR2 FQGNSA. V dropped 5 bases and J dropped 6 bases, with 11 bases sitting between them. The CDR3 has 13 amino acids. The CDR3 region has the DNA TGTGCCAGCAGCCCCCAGGGCGGTCAGCCCCAGCATTTT. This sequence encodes CASSPQGGQPQHF.

The CDR3 here is CATQPGAGNSPLHF. CDR3 in DNA: TGTGCCACCCAGCCCGGGGCGGGCAATTCACCCCTCCACTTT. The J gene is TRBJ1-6, the V gene TRBV4-2, with a possible D match to TRBD1 (5 bases). V was pared by 10 bases and J by 7 bases, with 17 bases between. The CDR3 length is 14 residues. CDR1 and CDR2 from the germline V gene are LGHNA and YNFKEQ.

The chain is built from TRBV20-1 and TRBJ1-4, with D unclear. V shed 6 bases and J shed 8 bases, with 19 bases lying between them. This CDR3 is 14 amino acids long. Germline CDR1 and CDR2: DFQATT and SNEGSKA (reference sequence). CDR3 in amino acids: CSAPVVGSDEKLFF. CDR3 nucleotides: TGCAGTGCCCCCGTGGTGGGGAGTGACGAAAAACTGTTTTTT.